The TCR beta chain described here comes from a study of naive and memory T cell subsets. Findings of the study overall: Between naive and memory subsets, TCR abundance power law exponents differed. TCR counts from RNA may reflect activation-linked expression changes.

The V segment lost 1 base and the J segment 2 bases; nucleotides outside the gene matches: 3. The CDR3 extends over 15 amino acids. Per germline, CDR1 LNHDA and CDR2 SQIVND (reference sequence). At least ten counts were recorded for this clonotype. Its antigen remains unidentified. An equimolar mix of two oligonucleotides served as the beta constant-region primer for TRBC1 and TRBC2. The ligated cDNA underwent four PCR rounds using SP2 and nested alpha and beta constant-region primers. Each CDR3 protein is one row after TCRdb ran MiXCR on the UMI-ligation and nested PCR reads. The data show just over 80,000 distinct CDR3 sequences, with 9% seen just once and 0.95% to 1.5% held by the top ten.

The chain couples TRBV19 to TRBJ2-7; TRBD2 agrees at 9 bases. The receptor was isolated from a human donor in good health. The sample comprised naive CD8+ T cells from blood. CDR3 DNA sequence: TGTGCCAGTAGTATAGCTAGCGGGATTGCCTACGAGCAGTACTTC. Translated, it gives CASSIASGIAYEQYF.